Presented here are 13 T cell receptor beta chains from one specimen sequenced in a study of T cell responses to AZD1222 COVID-19 vaccine. Data came from immunoSEQ multiplex PCR; TCRdb stores just in-frame clones and leaves some out. The sample includes 150,000 to 200,000 clones, about 92% of them seen just once. Specimen: peripheral blood, collected 28 days after the second AZD1222 dose. All receptors come from an adult who received the AZD1222 COVID-19 vaccine.

This clone was recorded once. The chain couples TRBV25-1 to TRBJ2-1; 8 bases agree with TRBD2. Germline CDR1 is MGHDK and CDR2 is SYGVNS. The J segment lost 15 bases and the V segment lost 4 bases, leaving 5 bases of the junction unmatched. This CDR3 has 11 residues. The CDR3 bases are TGTGCCAGCAGTGGAGGGCGGGGGGTGTTCTTC. Translation: CASSGGRGVFF.

This clone was observed a few times. The CDR3 protein is CATSRASGGANEQFF. The DNA for the CDR3 is TGTGCCACCAGCAGAGCTAGCGGGGGGGCCAATGAGCAGTTCTTC. The chain is built from TRBV15 and TRBJ2-1; 12 positions agree with TRBD2. The CDR3 is 15 amino acids. V shed 1 base and J 6 bases; nucleotides not matched to a gene: 1. The V gene's germline CDR1 is LNHNV and CDR2 YYDKDF (reference sequence).

The chain uses TRBV6-2 or TRBV6-3 and TRBJ2-7, with TRBD2 as a possible D gene (6 bases). Germline CDR1 and CDR2: MNHEY and SVGEGT. Trimming removed 0 bases at V and 0 bases at J, with 9 bases between. CDR3 size: 15 residues. For the CDR3, the DNA is TGTGCCAGCAGTTACTCGGGAGCGGGCTCCTACGAGCAGTACTTC. This gives the protein CASSYSGAGSYEQYF.

The J gene is TRBJ1-2, the V gene TRBV27; D is possibly TRBD1 (6 bases). The CDR3 sequence is 14 residues long. The germline gives CDR1 MNHEY, CDR2 SMNVEV (reference sequence). Trimming removed 7 bases from V and 2 bases from J, with 14 bases in between. DNA of the CDR3: TGTGCCAGCAAAGTCAGAGGGGGGAACTATGGCTACACCTTC. Its protein product is CASKVRGGNYGYTF.

The J gene is TRBJ2-1, the V gene TRBV7-9, with 8 bases that match TRBD2. Germline-derived CDR1 and CDR2 are SEHNR and FQNEAQ (reference sequence). V shed 4 bases, J shed 9 bases, and the junction held 17 bases outside the gene matches. The CDR3 totals 17 residues. The CDR3 DNA reads as TGTGCCAGCAGCTCCCCCTCGCCGGGGGGGGCGTTTACTGAGCAGTTCTTC. Amino acids: CASSSPSPGGAFTEQFF.

The chain carries TRBV6-1 and TRBJ2-5, with 9 bases matching TRBD2. Germline lookup yields CDR1 MNHNS and CDR2 SASEGT. The CDR3 is made up of 19 amino acids. V dropped 2 bases and J dropped 5; count of bases not matched to a gene: 18. CDR3 DNA sequence: TGTGCCAGCAGTGAATCTTCTAGCGGGACCCCCGGGTGGGGGGAGACCCAGTACTTC. Amino acids: CASSESSSGTPGWGETQYF.

This clone was seen a single time. The rearrangement uses TRBV5-1 and TRBJ1-6; D is ambiguous. Trimming pared 2 bases from V and 7 bases from J, leaving 16 bases between. The V gene's germline CDR1 is SGHRS and CDR2 YFSETQ. The CDR3 consists of 16 residues. The CDR3 region has the DNA TGCGCCAGCAGCTTCGGGCCCGACCGAGGGAATTCACCCCTCCACTTT. Amino acid sequence: CASSFGPDRGNSPLHF.

The chain couples TRBV5-4 to TRBJ2-1; 14 nucleotides match TRBD2. Germline V gives CDR1 SGHNT, CDR2 YYREEE (reference sequence). The CDR3 has 16 residues. The ends lost 5 bases at V and 9 bases at J; junction bases unmatched: 10. In DNA form, the CDR3 reads TGTGCCAGCAGGTCCGCCGGGACTAGCGGGAGCGGTGAGCAGTTCTTC. Translation: CASRSAGTSGSGEQFF. Full variable domain (missing parts from reference TRBV5-4 and TRBJ2-1): ETGVTQSPTHLIKTRGQQVTLRCSSQSGHNTVSWYQQALGQGPQFIFQYYREEENGRGNFPPRFSGLQFPNYSSELNVNALELDDSALYLCASRSAGTSGSGEQFFGPGTRLTVL.

The genes are TRBV18 and TRBJ1-1, with unresolved D. Germline V CDR1 and CDR2: KGHSH, LQKENI. The CDR3 loop spans 15 amino acids. V was cut by 0 bases and J by 1 base, with 9 bases left in between. CDR3 protein: CASSPPPVENTEAFF. CDR3 bases: TGTGCCAGCTCACCACCTCCGGTAGAGAACACTGAAGCTTTCTTT. Filled out from reference TRBV18 and TRBJ1-1, the complete variable domain reads NAGVMQNPRHLVRRRGQEARLRCSPMKGHSHVYWYRQLPEEGLKFMVYLQKENIIDESGMPKERFSAEFPKEGPSILRIQQVVRGDSAAYFCASSPPPVENTEAFFGQGTRLTVV.

The chain uses TRBV24-1 and TRBJ2-2, with 9 bases lining up with TRBD1. J gave up 5 bases and V 10 bases, and 7 bases lay outside the gene matches. This CDR3 is built from 14 residues. The germline V gene has CDR1 KGHDR and CDR2 SFDVKD. CDR3 sequence reads: CATGGQGETGELFF. In DNA form, the CDR3 reads TGTGCCACGGGGGGACAGGGCGAGACCGGGGAGCTGTTTTTT.

CDR3 bases: TGTGCCAGCAGTTATGGGGCGGAGTCCGAGACCCAGTACTTC. This sequence encodes CASSYGAESETQYF. The V call is TRBV28, the J call TRBJ2-5, with D possibly TRBD1 on 5 matching bases. The CDR3 covers 14 residues. Germline V gene lookup returns CDR1 MDHEN and CDR2 SYDVKM. V dropped 4 bases and J dropped 5 bases, with 14 bases sitting between them.

The chain recombines TRBV27 with TRBJ2-3; D remains unclear. V shed 5 bases and J shed 1 base, with 7 bases lying between them. The CDR3 has 13 amino acids. CDR1 MNHEY and CDR2 SMNVEV come from the germline V gene (reference sequence). CDR3 coding DNA: TGTGCCAGCAGTCCCATGGGCACAGATACGCAGTATTTT. It is translated as CASSPMGTDTQYF.

This sequence joins TRBV10-2 and TRBJ2-7, with 8 bases fitting TRBD1. Trimming at V came to 7 bases and at J to 0 bases, leaving 17 bases not matched to a gene. Germline-derived CDR1 and CDR2 are WSHSY and SAAADI. This CDR3 has 18 amino acids. CDR3: CASTRGGRTGWNSYEQYF. The CDR3 DNA sequence: TGCGCCAGCACTCGAGGGGGACGGACAGGGTGGAACTCCTACGAGCAGTACTTC.